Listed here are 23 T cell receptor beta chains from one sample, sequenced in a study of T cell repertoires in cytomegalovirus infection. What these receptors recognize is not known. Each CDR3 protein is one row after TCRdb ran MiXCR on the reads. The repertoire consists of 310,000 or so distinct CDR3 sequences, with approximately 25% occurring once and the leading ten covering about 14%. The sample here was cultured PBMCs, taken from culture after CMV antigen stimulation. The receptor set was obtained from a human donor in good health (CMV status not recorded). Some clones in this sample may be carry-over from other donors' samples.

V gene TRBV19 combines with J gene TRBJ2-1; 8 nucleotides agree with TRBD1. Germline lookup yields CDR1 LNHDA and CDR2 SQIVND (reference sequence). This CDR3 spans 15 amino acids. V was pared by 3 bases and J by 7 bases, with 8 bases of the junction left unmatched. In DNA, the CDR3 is TGTGCCAGTAGTATTTTCCAGGGGGCTAGAAATGAGCAGTTCTTC. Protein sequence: CASSIFQGARNEQFF.

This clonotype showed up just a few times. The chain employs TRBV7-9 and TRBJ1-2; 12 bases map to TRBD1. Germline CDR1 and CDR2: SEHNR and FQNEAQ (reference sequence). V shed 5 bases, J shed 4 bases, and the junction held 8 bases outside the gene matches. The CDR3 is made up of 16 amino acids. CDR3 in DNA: TGTGCCAGCAGCACCCGGGACAGGGGGCCCCGCTATGGCTACACCTTC. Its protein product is CASSTRDRGPRYGYTF.

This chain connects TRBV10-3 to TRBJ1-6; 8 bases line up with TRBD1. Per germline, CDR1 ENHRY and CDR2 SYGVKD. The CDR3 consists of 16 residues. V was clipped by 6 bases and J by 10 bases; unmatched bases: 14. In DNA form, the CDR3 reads TGTGCCATCAGACAGGGACAGGCCCTTGGGGGATCACCCCTCCACTTT. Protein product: CAIRQGQALGGSPLHF.

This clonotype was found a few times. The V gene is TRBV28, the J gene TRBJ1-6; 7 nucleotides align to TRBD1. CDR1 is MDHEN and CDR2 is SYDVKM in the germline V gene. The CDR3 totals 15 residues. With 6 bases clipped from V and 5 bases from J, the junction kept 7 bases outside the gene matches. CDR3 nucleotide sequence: TGTGCCAGCAGATCGGGACAGTTAAATAATTCACCCCTCCACTTT. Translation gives CASRSGQLNNSPLHF.

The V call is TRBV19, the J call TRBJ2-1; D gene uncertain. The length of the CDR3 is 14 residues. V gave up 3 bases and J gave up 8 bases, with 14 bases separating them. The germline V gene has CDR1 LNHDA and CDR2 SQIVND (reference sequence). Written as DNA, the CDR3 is TGTGCCAGTAGTATTCGGACCGCTGGGGATGAGCAGTTCTTC. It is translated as CASSIRTAGDEQFF.

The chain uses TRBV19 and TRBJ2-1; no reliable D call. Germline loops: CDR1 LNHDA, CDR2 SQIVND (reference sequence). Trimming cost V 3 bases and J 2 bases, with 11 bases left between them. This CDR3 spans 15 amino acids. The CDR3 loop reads CASSIVISTYNEQFF. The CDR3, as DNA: TGTGCCAGTAGTATCGTGATTAGCACCTACAATGAGCAGTTCTTC. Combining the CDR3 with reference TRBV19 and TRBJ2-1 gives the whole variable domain DGGITQSPKYLFRKEGQNVTLSCEQNLNHDAMYWYRQDPGQGLRLIYYSQIVNDFQKGDIAEGYSVSREKKESFPLTVTSAQKNPTAFYLCASSIVISTYNEQFFGPGTRLTVL.

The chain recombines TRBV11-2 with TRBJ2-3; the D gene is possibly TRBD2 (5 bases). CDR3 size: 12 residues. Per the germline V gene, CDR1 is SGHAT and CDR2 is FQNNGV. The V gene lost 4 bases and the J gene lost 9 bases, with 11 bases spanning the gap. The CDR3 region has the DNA TGTGCCAGCAGCTCCGGAGGCGGAACGCAGTATTTT. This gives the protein CASSSGGGTQYF.

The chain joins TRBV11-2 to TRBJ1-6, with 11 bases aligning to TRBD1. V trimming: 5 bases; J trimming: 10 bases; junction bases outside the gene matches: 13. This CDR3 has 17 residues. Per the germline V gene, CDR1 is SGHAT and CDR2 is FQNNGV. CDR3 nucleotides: TGTGCCAGCAGCCCTACCAATCCGGGACAGGGGGAGTCACCCCTCCACTTT. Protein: CASSPTNPGQGESPLHF.

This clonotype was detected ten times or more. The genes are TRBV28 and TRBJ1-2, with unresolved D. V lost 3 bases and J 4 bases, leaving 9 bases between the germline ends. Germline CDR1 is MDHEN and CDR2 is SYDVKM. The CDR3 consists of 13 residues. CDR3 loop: CASSFQYPYGYTF. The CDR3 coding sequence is TGTGCCAGCAGTTTCCAATACCCCTATGGCTACACCTTC.

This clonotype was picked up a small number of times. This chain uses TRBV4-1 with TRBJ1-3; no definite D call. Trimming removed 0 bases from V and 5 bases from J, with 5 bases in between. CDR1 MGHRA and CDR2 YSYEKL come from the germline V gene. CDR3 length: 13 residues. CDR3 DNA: TGCGCCAGCAGCCAAGAGGCGAGAAACACCATATATTTT. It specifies CASSQEARNTIYF.

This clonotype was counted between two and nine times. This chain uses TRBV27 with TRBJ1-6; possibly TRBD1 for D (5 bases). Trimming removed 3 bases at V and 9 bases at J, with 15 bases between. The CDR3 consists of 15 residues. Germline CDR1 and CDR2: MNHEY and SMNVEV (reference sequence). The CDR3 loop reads CASSFWAGRSSPLHF. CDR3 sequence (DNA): TGTGCCAGCAGTTTTTGGGCGGGACGTAGTTCACCCCTCCACTTT.

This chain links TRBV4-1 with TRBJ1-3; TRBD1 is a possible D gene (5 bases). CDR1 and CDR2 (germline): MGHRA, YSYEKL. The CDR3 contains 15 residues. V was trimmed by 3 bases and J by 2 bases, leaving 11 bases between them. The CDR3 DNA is TGCGCCAGCAGCCAGGGCAGGGAGGCTGGAAACACCATATATTTT. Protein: CASSQGREAGNTIYF.

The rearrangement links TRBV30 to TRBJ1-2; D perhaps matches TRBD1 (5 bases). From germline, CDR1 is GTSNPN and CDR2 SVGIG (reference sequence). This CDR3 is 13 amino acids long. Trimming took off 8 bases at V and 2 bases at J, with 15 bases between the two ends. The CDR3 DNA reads TGTGCCGGAGCGGGAGGGACCAACTATGGCTACACCTTC. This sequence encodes CAGAGGTNYGYTF.

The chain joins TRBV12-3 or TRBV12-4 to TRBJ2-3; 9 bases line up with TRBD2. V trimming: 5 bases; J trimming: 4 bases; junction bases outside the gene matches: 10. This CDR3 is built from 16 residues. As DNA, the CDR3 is TGTGCCAGCAGTATGACTAGCGGAGAACCCCCAGATACGCAGTATTTT. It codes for CASSMTSGEPPDTQYF.

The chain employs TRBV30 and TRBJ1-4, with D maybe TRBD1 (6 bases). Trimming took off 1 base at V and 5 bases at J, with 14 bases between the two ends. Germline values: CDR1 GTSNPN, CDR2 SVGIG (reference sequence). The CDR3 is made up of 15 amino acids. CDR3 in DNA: TGTGCCTGGAGTGATTGGACAGCCTTAAATGAAAAACTGTTTTTT. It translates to CAWSDWTALNEKLFF. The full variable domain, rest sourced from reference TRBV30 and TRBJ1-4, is SQTIHQWPATLVQPVGSPLSLECTVEGTSNPNLYWYRQAAGRGLQLLFYSVGIGQISSEVPQNLSASRPQDRQFILSSKKLLLSDSGFYLCAWSDWTALNEKLFFGSGTQLSVL.

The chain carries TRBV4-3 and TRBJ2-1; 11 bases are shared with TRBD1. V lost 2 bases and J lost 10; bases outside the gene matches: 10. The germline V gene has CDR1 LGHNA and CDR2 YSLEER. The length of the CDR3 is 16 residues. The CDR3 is CASSQPLGQGAQEQFF. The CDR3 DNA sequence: TGCGCCAGCAGCCAACCCCTAGGACAGGGGGCGCAGGAGCAGTTCTTC.

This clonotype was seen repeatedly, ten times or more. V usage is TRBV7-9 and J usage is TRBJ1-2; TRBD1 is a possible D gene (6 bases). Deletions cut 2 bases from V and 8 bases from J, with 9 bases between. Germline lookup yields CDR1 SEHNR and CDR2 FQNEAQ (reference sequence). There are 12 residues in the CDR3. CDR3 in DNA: TGTGCCAGCAGCTTACCACAGGGCGGCTACACCTTC. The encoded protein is CASSLPQGGYTF.

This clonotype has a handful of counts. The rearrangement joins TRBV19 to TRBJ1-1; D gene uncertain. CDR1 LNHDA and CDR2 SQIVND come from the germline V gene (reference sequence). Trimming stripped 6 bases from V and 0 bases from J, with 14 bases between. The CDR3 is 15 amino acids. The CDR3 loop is CASSRRVSLNTEAFF. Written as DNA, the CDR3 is TGTGCCAGTAGCCGTAGGGTTTCCTTGAACACTGAAGCTTTCTTT.

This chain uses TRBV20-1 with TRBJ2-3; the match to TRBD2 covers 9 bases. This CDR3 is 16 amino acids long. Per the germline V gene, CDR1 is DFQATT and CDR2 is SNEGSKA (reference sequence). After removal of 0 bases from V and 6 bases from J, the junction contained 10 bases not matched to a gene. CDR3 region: CSARDRVAGGEDTQYF. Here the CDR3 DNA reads TGCAGTGCTAGAGATCGAGTCGCGGGAGGGGAGGATACGCAGTATTTT.

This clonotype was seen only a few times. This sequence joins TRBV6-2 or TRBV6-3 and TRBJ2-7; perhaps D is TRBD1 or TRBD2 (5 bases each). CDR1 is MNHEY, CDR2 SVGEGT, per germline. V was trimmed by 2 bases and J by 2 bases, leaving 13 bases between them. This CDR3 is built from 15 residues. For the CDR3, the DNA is TGTGCCAGCAGTTACGGAGGCAGGGCCACCTACGAGCAGTACTTC. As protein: CASSYGGRATYEQYF.

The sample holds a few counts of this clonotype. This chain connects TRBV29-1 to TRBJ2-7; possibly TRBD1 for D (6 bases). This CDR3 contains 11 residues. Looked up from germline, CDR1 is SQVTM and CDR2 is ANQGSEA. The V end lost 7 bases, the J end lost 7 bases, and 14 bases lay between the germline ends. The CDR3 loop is CSAGRGHEQYV. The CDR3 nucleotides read TGCAGCGCCGGCAGGGGACATGAGCAGTACGTC.

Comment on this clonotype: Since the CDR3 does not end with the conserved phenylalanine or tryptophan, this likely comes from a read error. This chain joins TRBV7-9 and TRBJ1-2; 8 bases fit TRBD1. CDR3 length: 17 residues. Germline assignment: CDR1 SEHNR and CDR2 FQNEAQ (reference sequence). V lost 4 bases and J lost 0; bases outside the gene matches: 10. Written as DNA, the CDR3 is TGTGCCAGCAGCTCGGGGGTGGCAGGGGGCACTAACTATGGCTACACCGTC. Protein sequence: CASSSGVAGGTNYGYTV.

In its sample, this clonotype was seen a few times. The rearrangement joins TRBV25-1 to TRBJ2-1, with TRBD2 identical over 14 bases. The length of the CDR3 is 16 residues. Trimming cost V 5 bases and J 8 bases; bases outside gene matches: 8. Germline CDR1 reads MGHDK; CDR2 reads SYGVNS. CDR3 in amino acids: CASSKGGTSGSYEQFF. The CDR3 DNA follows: TGTGCCAGCAGTAAAGGCGGGACTAGCGGGAGCTATGAGCAGTTCTTC. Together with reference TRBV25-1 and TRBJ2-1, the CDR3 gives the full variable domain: EADIYQTPRYLVIGTGKKITLECSQTMGHDKMYWYQQDPGMELHLIHYSYGVNSTEKGDLSSESTVSRIRTEHFPLTLESARPSHTSQYLCASSKGGTSGSYEQFFGPGTRLTVL.